Each of the 2 T cell receptor beta chains below was sequenced from the same sample in a study of cytomegalovirus exposure and HLA in healthy donors. The PCR used 60 Vbeta and 13 Jbeta primers. The table came from immunoSEQ multiplex PCR; TCRdb's copy has only in-frame clones and leaves some out. The sample has 150,000 to 200,000 clones; 68% are singletons. The sequenced sample was PBMCs. Receptors were obtained from a man between 45 and 60 years old in good health and CMV-seronegative.

The V call is TRBV19, the J call TRBJ1-2, with TRBD1 identical over 7 bases. The V and J ends lost 6 bases and 8 bases, in that order; junction bases with no gene match: 9. From germline, CDR1 is LNHDA and CDR2 SQIVND (reference sequence). This CDR3 has 13 residues. CDR3 bases: TGTGCCAGTAGCTCCGACAGGGTAAGGGGCTACACCTTC. Amino acid sequence: CASSSDRVRGYTF.

The chain carries TRBV5-8 and TRBJ2-7, with TRBD1 matching 8 bases. The germline gives CDR1 SGHTS, CDR2 YDEGEE. The CDR3 loop spans 16 amino acids. Losses at the gene ends were 6 bases for V and 1 base for J; bases not matched to a gene: 12. CDR3 in DNA: TGTGCCAGCACCGGACAGGGTATTAGAGGGTCCTACGAGCAGTACTTC. Its protein product is CASTGQGIRGSYEQYF.